Below are 10 T cell receptor beta chains sequenced from a single sample in a study of vaccination effects on CD4 cells after COVID-19 (dated by TCRdb to the early 2020s). Library preparation was by the immunoSEQ multiplex PCR assay. Here the immuneACCESS table is served through TCRdb, limited to in-frame sequences with V and J called. Missing clones are a known gap in these copies; in checked studies unresolved V genes cover under half, and the rest lacks a known reason. The sample table shows 40,000 or so clones, and approximately 81% are seen once. Of the sample, 29% is held by the ten largest clones. In the ViraFEST assay, PBMC were stimulated with viral peptide pools, and TCR sequencing was then used to find antigen-specific CD4+ T cell clonotypes based on their expansion. After around ten days of culture, CD4+ T cells were isolated with the EasySep CD4+ T cell isolation kit. PCR-confirmed SARS-CoV-2 infection had occurred in convalescent patients between March and December 2020, before the Alpha, Beta and Delta variants emerged in the United States.

Their specific antigens are unknown. The sequencing used CD4+ T cells from PBMCs cultured with a peptide pool, collected before COVID-19 vaccination. These receptors all come from a human donor who had a prior SARS-CoV-2 infection.

The chain has TRBV5-1 and TRBJ2-5; 8 nucleotides line up with TRBD2. J gave up 4 bases and V 1 base, and 12 bases lay outside the gene matches. The germline V gene encodes CDR1 SGHRS and CDR2 YFSETQ. The CDR3 extends over 17 amino acids. CDR3 in amino acids: CASSLILGLEGRETQYF. In DNA, the CDR3 is TGCGCCAGCAGCTTGATTTTGGGACTAGAGGGTCGAGAGACCCAGTACTTC.

The J gene is TRBJ1-2, the V gene TRBV11-1; 9 bases are shared with TRBD1. The CDR3 length is 13 residues. Germline loops: CDR1 SGHAT, CDR2 FQDESV (reference sequence). Trimming removed 5 bases from V and 8 bases from J; junction bases left unmatched: 6. CDR3 residues: CASSETGGRGYTF. CDR3 DNA: TGTGCCAGCAGCGAGACAGGGGGTAGAGGCTACACCTTC. The whole variable domain, remainder taken from reference TRBV11-1 and TRBJ1-2, is EAEVAQSPRYKITEKSQAVAFWCDPISGHATLYWYRQILGQGPELLVQFQDESVVDDSQLPKDRFSAERLKGVDSTLKIQPAELGDSAMYLCASSETGGRGYTFGSGTRLTVV.

This chain connects TRBV7-3 to TRBJ2-5; no firm D call. Germline values: CDR1 SGHTA, CDR2 FQGTGA. Trimming removed 1 base at V and 5 bases at J, with 8 bases between. This CDR3 is built from 13 residues. The CDR3, as DNA: TGTGCCAGCAGCTTAATGGGATTGGAGACCCAGTACTTC. Residues: CASSLMGLETQYF.

The V and J genes are TRBV15 and TRBJ2-3; tentative D call: TRBD2 (7 bases). Trimming removed 0 bases from V and 2 bases from J, with 15 bases in between. Looked up from germline, CDR1 is LNHNV and CDR2 is YYDKDF (reference sequence). The CDR3 consists of 17 residues. The CDR3 nucleotides read TGTGCCACCAGCAGAGAATTAGGGGGGGGGTCCACAGATACGCAGTATTTT. Amino acids: CATSRELGGGSTDTQYF. Together with reference TRBV15 and TRBJ2-3, the CDR3 gives the full variable domain: DAMVIQNPRYQVTQFGKPVTLSCSQTLNHNVMYWYQQKSSQAPKLLFHYYDKDFNNEADTPDNFQSRRPNTSFCFLDIRSPGLGDTAMYLCATSRELGGGSTDTQYFGPGTRLTVL.

This chain uses TRBV7-9 with TRBJ2-1; D is uncertain. Trimming stripped 0 bases from V and 11 bases from J, with 14 bases between. Germline-derived CDR1 and CDR2 are SEHNR and FQNEAQ (reference sequence). The CDR3 is made up of 14 amino acids. CDR3 bases: TGTGCCAGCAGCTTAGCGTCCGGGCTACAAAAGCAGTTCTTC. It translates to CASSLASGLQKQFF.

This clone was detected only once. V usage is TRBV7-2 and J usage is TRBJ2-3; 10 positions agree with TRBD2. Germline V gene sequence: CDR1 SGHTA, CDR2 FQGNSA. Trimming at V came to 0 bases and at J to 6 bases, leaving 6 bases not matched to a gene. This CDR3 region has 16 residues. The CDR3 here is CASSLAPSAGGDTQYF. CDR3 DNA sequence: TGTGCCAGCAGCTTAGCGCCGTCAGCGGGGGGGGATACGCAGTATTTT.

J is TRBJ2-5 and V is TRBV29-1; 7 positions agree with TRBD2. This CDR3 contains 16 residues. V lost 7 bases and J lost 4; bases outside the gene matches: 18. In germline, CDR1 is SQVTM, CDR2 ANQGSEA. The CDR3 loop is CSARRGGAGRRETQYF. As DNA, the CDR3 is TGCAGCGCTCGCCGGGGAGGGGCGGGTCGGCGAGAGACCCAGTACTTC.

This rearrangement joins TRBV28 to TRBJ2-7, with 10 bases aligning to TRBD1. The J segment lost 2 bases and the V segment lost 3 bases, leaving 7 bases of the junction unmatched. Germline assignment: CDR1 MDHEN and CDR2 SYDVKM. The CDR3 consists of 16 residues. This CDR3 reads CASSLWGQGLTYEQYF. The CDR3 DNA reads as TGTGCCAGCAGTTTGTGGGGACAGGGGCTGACCTACGAGCAGTACTTC.

The chain combines TRBV11-1 with TRBJ2-3; weak D call: TRBD1 (5 bases). The CDR3 length is 14 residues. The V end was cut by 7 bases, the J end by 2 bases, with 13 bases between. The germline V gene encodes CDR1 SGHAT and CDR2 FQDESV (reference sequence). The DNA for the CDR3 is TGTGCCAGCACCTCCCAGGGCATCACAGATACGCAGTATTTT. It specifies CASTSQGITDTQYF.

This clone was counted only a few times. CDR3 protein: CAIKRGYSSYNSPLHF. The CDR3, as DNA: TGTGCCATTAAACGGGGCTACAGCTCCTATAATTCACCCCTCCACTTT. V usage is TRBV19 and J usage is TRBJ1-6; the D gene is possibly TRBD1 (5 bases). Germline CDR1 is LNHDA and CDR2 is SQIVND (reference sequence). The length of the CDR3 is 16 residues. V dropped 10 bases and J dropped 0 bases, with 16 bases sitting between them.